The following is a TCR beta chain sequence with its context. This sample was taken from a study of blood T cell repertoires in COVID-19. The protocol was immunoSEQ multiplex PCR, while the TCRdb copy is restricted to in-frame clones and leaves out a portion. Seen here are some 70,000 clones, 70% to 85% observed once, and the top ten hold roughly 1.9%. Germline lookup yields CDR1 SNHLY and CDR2 FYNNEI. The CDR3 is 15 residues long. V gave up 5 bases and J gave up 4 bases; unmatched junction bases: 9. Specimen: peripheral blood. V usage is TRBV2 and J usage is TRBJ2-5, with 8 bases identical to TRBD2. This clonotype was sampled from a woman between 55 and 75 years old with acute or convalescent COVID-19. CDR3 protein: CASSNRAGRGETQYF. CDR3 sequence (DNA): TGTGCCAGCAGTAACAGGGCCGGGAGGGGAGAGACCCAGTACTTC.